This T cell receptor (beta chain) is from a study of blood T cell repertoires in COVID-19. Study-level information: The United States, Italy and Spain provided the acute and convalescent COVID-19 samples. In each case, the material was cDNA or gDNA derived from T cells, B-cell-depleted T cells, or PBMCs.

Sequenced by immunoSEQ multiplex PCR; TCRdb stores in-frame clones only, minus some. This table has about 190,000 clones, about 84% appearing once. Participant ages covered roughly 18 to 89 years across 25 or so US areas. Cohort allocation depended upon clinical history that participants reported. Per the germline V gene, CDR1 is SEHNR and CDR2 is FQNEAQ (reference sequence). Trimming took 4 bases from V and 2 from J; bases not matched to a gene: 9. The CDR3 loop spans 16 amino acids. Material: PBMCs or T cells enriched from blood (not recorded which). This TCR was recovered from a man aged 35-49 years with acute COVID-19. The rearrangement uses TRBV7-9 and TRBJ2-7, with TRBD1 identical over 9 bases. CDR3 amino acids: CASSSTQGAHTYEQYF. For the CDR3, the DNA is TGTGCCAGCAGCTCAACACAGGGGGCGCATACCTACGAGCAGTACTTC.